Listed below are T cell receptor beta chains from one sample, sequenced in a study of Ad26.COV2.S vaccination and SARS-CoV-2 variants. The data were produced by immunoSEQ multiplex PCR, yet TCRdb's version contains in-frame clones alone and is incomplete. Here the sample spans under 500,000 clones, about nine tenths being singletons. This sample comprised peripheral blood, obtained in a trial of Ad26.COV2.S vaccine versus placebo. The receptors stem from a person between 18 and 65 years old who received the Ad26.COV2.S COVID-19 vaccine or a placebo. The CDR3 runs from the conserved cysteine through the conserved F or W. D genes are given only for firm matches. Not every row has a clone size; where given, it reads once, few, many or a size class.

abundance: once
v_gene: TRBV30
d_gene: TRBD1
j_gene: TRBJ1-1
CDR3aa: CAWSPTGQGAWVTEAFF
CDR3nt: TGTGCCTGGAGTCCGACTGGACAGGGGGCTTGGGTCACTGAAGCTTTCTTT

abundance: .
v_gene: TRBV12-3/TRBV12-4
d_gene: .
j_gene: TRBJ1-1
CDR3aa: CASSLGREAFF
CDR3nt: TGTGCCAGCAGTTTAGGCAGGGAAGCTTTCTTT

abundance: .
v_gene: TRBV4-3
d_gene: TRBD2
j_gene: TRBJ2-3
CDR3aa: CASSQDPFGSGGEDTQYF
CDR3nt: TGCGCCAGCAGCCAAGATCCCTTTGGTAGCGGGGGAGAAGATACGCAGTATTTT

abundance: .
v_gene: TRBV11-2
d_gene: TRBD2
j_gene: TRBJ2-7
CDR3aa: CASSSSGGAYEQYF
CDR3nt: TGTGCCAGCAGCTCTAGCGGGGGGGCCTACGAGCAGTACTTC

abundance: once
v_gene: TRBV27
d_gene: TRBD1
j_gene: TRBJ1-2
CDR3aa: CASSPTTGWGSVGNTF
CDR3nt: TGTGCCAGCAGTCCGACGACAGGGTGGGGGTCGGTGGGGAACACCTTC

abundance: .
v_gene: TRBV29-1
d_gene: TRBD1
j_gene: TRBJ1-1
CDR3aa: CSGGDRNTEAFF
CDR3nt: TGCAGCGGTGGGGACAGAAACACTGAAGCTTTCTTT

abundance: .
v_gene: TRBV7-9
d_gene: .
j_gene: TRBJ2-1
CDR3aa: CASSRERAGRNEQFF
CDR3nt: TGTGCCAGCAGCCGGGAAAGAGCCGGGCGGAATGAGCAGTTCTTC

abundance: .
v_gene: TRBV6-2/TRBV6-3
d_gene: TRBD1
j_gene: TRBJ1-2
CDR3aa: CASSYLTGLSGYTF
CDR3nt: TGTGCCAGCAGTTACTTGACAGGGCTAAGTGGCTACACCTTC

abundance: .
v_gene: TRBV4-3
d_gene: .
j_gene: TRBJ1-2
CDR3aa: CASSQDSAPVYGYTF
CDR3nt: TGCGCCAGCAGCCAAGACAGCGCCCCGGTTTATGGCTACACCTTC

abundance: once
v_gene: TRBV7-9
d_gene: .
j_gene: TRBJ1-4
CDR3aa: CASSLPGGYNEKLFF
CDR3nt: TGTGCCAGCAGCTTACCGGGGGGCTATAATGAAAAACTGTTTTTT

abundance: .
v_gene: TRBV20-1
d_gene: .
j_gene: TRBJ1-1
CDR3aa: CSASLGGVNTEAFF
CDR3nt: TGCAGTGCTAGTCTCGGGGGGGTGAACACTGAAGCTTTCTTT

abundance: .
v_gene: TRBV3-1/TRBV3-2
d_gene: .
j_gene: TRBJ2-7
CDR3aa: CASSQATRRQVDEQYF
CDR3nt: TGTGCCAGCAGCCAAGCTACCCGGAGACAGGTAGACGAGCAGTACTTC

abundance: .
v_gene: TRBV4-3
d_gene: TRBD1
j_gene: TRBJ1-2
CDR3aa: CASSPDRTGNYGYTF
CDR3nt: TGCGCCAGCAGCCCTGACCGGACAGGGAACTATGGCTACACCTTC

abundance: .
v_gene: TRBV2
d_gene: .
j_gene: TRBJ2-5
CDR3aa: CASRGSKETQYF
CDR3nt: TGTGCCAGCAGGGGGAGTAAAGAGACCCAGTACTTC

abundance: once
v_gene: TRBV7-6
d_gene: .
j_gene: TRBJ2-7
CDR3aa: CASSPGARAPYEQYF
CDR3nt: TGTGCCAGCAGCCCCGGGGCCAGGGCCCCCTACGAGCAGTACTTC

abundance: .
v_gene: TRBV9
d_gene: TRBD1
j_gene: TRBJ1-4
CDR3aa: CASSPPGQGEKLFF
CDR3nt: TGTGCCAGCAGCCCACCCGGACAGGGGGAAAAACTGTTTTTT

abundance: .
v_gene: TRBV28
d_gene: .
j_gene: TRBJ2-7
CDR3aa: CASSLAQVYEQYF
CDR3nt: TGTGCCAGCAGTTTAGCACAGGTCTACGAGCAGTACTTC

abundance: .
v_gene: TRBV12-5
d_gene: .
j_gene: TRBJ2-2
CDR3aa: CASGLEQGGTGELFF
CDR3nt: TGTGCTAGTGGTTTGGAACAGGGGGGGACCGGGGAGCTGTTTTTT

abundance: .
v_gene: TRBV6-6
d_gene: TRBD1
j_gene: TRBJ1-1
CDR3aa: CASSYKGAAFF
CDR3nt: TGTGCCAGCAGTTACAAGGGGGCAGCTTTCTTT

abundance: few
v_gene: TRBV11-2
d_gene: .
j_gene: TRBJ2-1
CDR3aa: CASSLGHSVNEQFF
CDR3nt: TGTGCCAGCAGCTTAGGGCATAGCGTTAATGAGCAGTTCTTC

abundance: .
v_gene: TRBV5-1
d_gene: TRBD1
j_gene: TRBJ1-5
CDR3aa: CASTGGDTGAGQPQHF
CDR3nt: TGCGCCAGCACTGGGGGGGATACAGGGGCTGGGCAGCCCCAGCATTTT

abundance: .
v_gene: TRBV15
d_gene: TRBD1
j_gene: TRBJ2-7
CDR3aa: CATSGGTGDLGEQYF
CDR3nt: TGTGCCACCAGCGGGGGGACAGGGGACTTGGGAGAGCAGTACTTC

abundance: .
v_gene: TRBV9
d_gene: .
j_gene: TRBJ2-7
CDR3aa: CASSEWSDSGVYYEQYF
CDR3nt: TGTGCCAGCAGCGAGTGGTCAGATAGCGGAGTATACTACGAGCAGTACTTC

abundance: .
v_gene: TRBV18
d_gene: .
j_gene: TRBJ2-5
CDR3aa: CASSPPVLETQYF
CDR3nt: TGTGCCAGCTCACCACCGGTCTTAGAGACCCAGTACTTC

abundance: .
v_gene: TRBV6-5
d_gene: .
j_gene: TRBJ2-7
CDR3aa: CASSYGGSYEQYF
CDR3nt: TGTGCCAGCAGTTACGGCGGTTCCTACGAGCAGTACTTC